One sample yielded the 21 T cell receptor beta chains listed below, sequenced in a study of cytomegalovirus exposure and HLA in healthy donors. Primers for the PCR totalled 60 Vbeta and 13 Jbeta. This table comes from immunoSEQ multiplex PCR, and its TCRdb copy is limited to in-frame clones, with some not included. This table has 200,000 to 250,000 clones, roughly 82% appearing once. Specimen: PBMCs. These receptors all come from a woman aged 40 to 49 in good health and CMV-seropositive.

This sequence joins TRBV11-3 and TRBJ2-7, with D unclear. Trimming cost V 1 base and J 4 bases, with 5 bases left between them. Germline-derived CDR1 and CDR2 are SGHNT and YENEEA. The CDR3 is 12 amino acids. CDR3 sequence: CASSLASYEQYF. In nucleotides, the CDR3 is TGTGCCAGCAGCTTAGCCTCTTACGAGCAGTACTTC.

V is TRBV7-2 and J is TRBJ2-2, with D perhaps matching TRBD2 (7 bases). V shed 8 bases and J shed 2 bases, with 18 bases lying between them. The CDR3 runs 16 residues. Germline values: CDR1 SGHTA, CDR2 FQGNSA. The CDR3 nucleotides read TGTGCCAGCCCGCTAGCGGAGGGGGGAAACACCGGGGAGCTGTTTTTT. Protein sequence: CASPLAEGGNTGELFF. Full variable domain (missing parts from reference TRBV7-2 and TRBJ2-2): GAGVSQSPSNKVTEKGKDVELRCDPISGHTALYWYRQSLGQGLEFLIYFQGNSAPDKSGLPSDRFSAERTGGSVSTLTIQRTQQEDSAVYLCASPLAEGGNTGELFFGEGSRLTVL.

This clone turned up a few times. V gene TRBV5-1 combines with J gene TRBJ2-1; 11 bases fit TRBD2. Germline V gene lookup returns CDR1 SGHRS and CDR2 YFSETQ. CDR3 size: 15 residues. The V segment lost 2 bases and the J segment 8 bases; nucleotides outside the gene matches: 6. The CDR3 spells CASSFSGGANDEQFF. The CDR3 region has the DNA TGCGCCAGCAGCTTTAGCGGGGGGGCCAATGATGAGCAGTTCTTC.

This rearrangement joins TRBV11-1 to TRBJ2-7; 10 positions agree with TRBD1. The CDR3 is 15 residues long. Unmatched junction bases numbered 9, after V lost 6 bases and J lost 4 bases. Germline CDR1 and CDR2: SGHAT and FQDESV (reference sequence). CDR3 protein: CASSYSRDRGYEQYF. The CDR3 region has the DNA TGTGCCAGCAGTTACAGCCGGGACAGGGGATACGAGCAGTACTTC. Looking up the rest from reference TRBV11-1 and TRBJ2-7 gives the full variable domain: EAEVAQSPRYKITEKSQAVAFWCDPISGHATLYWYRQILGQGPELLVQFQDESVVDDSQLPKDRFSAERLKGVDSTLKIQPAELGDSAMYLCASSYSRDRGYEQYFGPGTRLTVT.

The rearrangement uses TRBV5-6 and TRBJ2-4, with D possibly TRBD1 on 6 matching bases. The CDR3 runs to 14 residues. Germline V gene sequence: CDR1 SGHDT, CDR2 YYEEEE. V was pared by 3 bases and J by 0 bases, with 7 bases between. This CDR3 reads CASSYRVAKNIQYF. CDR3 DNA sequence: TGTGCCAGCAGCTACAGGGTAGCCAAAAACATTCAGTACTTC.

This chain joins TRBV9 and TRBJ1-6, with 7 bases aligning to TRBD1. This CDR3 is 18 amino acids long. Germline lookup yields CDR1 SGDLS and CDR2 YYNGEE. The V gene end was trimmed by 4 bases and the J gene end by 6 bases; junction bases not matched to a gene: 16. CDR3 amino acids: CASSPLDRDGGVNSPLHF. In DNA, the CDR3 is TGTGCCAGCAGCCCCCTCGACAGGGATGGAGGGGTTAATTCACCCCTCCACTTT.

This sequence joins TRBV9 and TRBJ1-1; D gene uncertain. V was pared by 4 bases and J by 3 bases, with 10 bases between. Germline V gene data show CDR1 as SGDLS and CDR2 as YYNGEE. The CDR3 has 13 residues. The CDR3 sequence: CASSSEGYTEAFF. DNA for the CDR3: TGTGCCAGCAGCTCTGAGGGATACACTGAAGCTTTCTTT.

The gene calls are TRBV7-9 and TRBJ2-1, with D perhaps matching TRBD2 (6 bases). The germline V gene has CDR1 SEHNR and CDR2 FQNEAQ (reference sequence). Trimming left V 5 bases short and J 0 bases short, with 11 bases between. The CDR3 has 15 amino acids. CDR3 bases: TGTGCCAGCAGCGAGCGGGCCAGCTCCTACAATGAGCAGTTCTTC. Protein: CASSERASSYNEQFF.

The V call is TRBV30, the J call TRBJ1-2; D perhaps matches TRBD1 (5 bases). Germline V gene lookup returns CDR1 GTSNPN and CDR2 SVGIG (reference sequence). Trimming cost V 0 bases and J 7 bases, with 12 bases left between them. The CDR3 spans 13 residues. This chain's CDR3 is CAWSVEGKSGYTF. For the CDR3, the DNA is TGTGCCTGGAGTGTGGAGGGGAAGAGTGGCTACACCTTC.

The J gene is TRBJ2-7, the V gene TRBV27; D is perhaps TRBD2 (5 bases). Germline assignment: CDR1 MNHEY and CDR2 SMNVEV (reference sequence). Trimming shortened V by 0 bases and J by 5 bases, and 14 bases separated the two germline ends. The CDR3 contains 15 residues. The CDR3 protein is CASSLSPGMLHEQYF. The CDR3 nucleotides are TGTGCCAGCAGTTTATCCCCGGGGATGCTCCACGAGCAGTACTTC.

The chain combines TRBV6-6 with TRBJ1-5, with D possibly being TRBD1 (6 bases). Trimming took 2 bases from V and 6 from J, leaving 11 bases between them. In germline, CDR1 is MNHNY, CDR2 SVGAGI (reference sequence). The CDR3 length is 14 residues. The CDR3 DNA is TGTGCCAGCAGTTACGGGGGGGCTAGTCAGCCCCAGCATTTT. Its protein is CASSYGGASQPQHF.

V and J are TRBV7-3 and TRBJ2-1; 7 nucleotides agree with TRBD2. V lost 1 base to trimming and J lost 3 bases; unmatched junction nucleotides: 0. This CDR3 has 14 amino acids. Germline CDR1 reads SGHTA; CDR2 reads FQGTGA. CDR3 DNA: TGTGCCAGCAGCTTAAGCGGGAGCTACAATGAGCAGTTCTTC. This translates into CASSLSGSYNEQFF.

The CDR3 sequence is CASSMARTGDELNEQYF. The CDR3 DNA follows: TGCGCCAGCAGTATGGCCCGGACAGGGGATGAATTGAACGAGCAGTACTTC. This sequence joins TRBV23-1 and TRBJ2-7; 9 bases line up with TRBD1. TRBV23-1 is an ORF, with its function uncertain. J lost 5 bases, V lost 5 bases, and 16 bases had no gene match. The CDR3 runs 17 residues.

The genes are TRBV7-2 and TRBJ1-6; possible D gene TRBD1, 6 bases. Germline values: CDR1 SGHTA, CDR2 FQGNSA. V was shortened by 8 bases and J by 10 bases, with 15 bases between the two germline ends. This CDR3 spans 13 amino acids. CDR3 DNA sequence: TGTGCCAGCTCGGGACAAATCCAATCACCCCTCCACTTT. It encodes CASSGQIQSPLHF. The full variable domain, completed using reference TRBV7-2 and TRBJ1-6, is GAGVSQSPSNKVTEKGKDVELRCDPISGHTALYWYRQSLGQGLEFLIYFQGNSAPDKSGLPSDRFSAERTGGSVSTLTIQRTQQEDSAVYLCASSGQIQSPLHFGNGTRLTVT.

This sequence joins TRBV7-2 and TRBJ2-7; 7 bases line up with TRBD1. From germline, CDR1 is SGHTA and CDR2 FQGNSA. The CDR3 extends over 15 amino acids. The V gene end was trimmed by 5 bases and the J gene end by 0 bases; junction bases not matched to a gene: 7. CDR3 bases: TGTGCCAGCAGCCTAGGCCGGGACAGCTCCTACGAGCAGTACTTC. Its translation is CASSLGRDSSYEQYF.

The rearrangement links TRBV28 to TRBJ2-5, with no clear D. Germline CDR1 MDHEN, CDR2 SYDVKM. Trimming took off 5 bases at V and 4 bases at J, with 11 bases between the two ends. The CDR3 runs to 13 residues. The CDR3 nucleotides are TGTGCCAGCAGTCCCCAGTCCCCAGAGACCCAGTACTTC. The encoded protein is CASSPQSPETQYF. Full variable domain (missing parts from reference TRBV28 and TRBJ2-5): DVKVTQSSRYLVKRTGEKVFLECVQDMDHENMFWYRQDPGLGLRLIYFSYDVKMKEKGDIPEGYSVSREKKERFSLILESASTNQTSMYLCASSPQSPETQYFGPGTRLLVL.

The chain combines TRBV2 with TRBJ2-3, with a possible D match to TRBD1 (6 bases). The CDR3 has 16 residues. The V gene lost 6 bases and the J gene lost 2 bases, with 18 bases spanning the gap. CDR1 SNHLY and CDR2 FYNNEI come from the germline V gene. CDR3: CASRDPTGSPTDTQYF. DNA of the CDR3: TGTGCCAGCAGGGATCCCACAGGGTCCCCCACAGATACGCAGTATTTT.

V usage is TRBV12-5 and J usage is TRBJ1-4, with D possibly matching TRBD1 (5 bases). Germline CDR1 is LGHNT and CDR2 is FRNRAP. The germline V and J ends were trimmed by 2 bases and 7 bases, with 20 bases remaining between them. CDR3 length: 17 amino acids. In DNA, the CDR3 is TGTGCTAGTGGTTTGTACCCAACTCAGGGAAGGATTGAAAAACTGTTTTTT. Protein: CASGLYPTQGRIEKLFF.

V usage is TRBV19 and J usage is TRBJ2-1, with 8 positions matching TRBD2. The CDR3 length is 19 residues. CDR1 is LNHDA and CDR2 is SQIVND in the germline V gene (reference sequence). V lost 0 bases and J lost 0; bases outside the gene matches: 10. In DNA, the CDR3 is TGTGCCAGTAGTATAGACGTAGCGGGACGGCCCAGCTCCTACAATGAGCAGTTCTTC. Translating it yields CASSIDVAGRPSSYNEQFF. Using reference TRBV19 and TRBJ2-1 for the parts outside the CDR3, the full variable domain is DGGITQSPKYLFRKEGQNVTLSCEQNLNHDAMYWYRQDPGQGLRLIYYSQIVNDFQKGDIAEGYSVSREKKESFPLTVTSAQKNPTAFYLCASSIDVAGRPSSYNEQFFGPGTRLTVL.

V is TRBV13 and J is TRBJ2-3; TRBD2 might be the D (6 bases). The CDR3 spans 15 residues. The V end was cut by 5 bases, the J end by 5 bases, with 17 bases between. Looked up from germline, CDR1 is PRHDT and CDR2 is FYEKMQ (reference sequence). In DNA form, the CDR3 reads TGTGCCAGCAGCCTTTTACTAGCTGAACGAGATACGCAGTATTTT. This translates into CASSLLLAERDTQYF.

CDR3 bases: TGTGCCAGCAGCGTCAGGGGAACAACTAATGAAAAACTGTTTTTT. It is translated as CASSVRGTTNEKLFF. The chain uses TRBV9 and TRBJ1-4; tentative D call: TRBD1 (6 bases). The CDR3 extends over 15 amino acids. V lost 2 bases, J lost 0 bases, and 8 bases lay in between. Germline CDR1 SGDLS, CDR2 YYNGEE.